The entry below describes one TCR beta chain. The antigen remains undetermined. The CDR3 spans 13 residues. Germline values: CDR1 MNHNS, CDR2 SASEGT. V lost 6 bases, J lost 2 bases, and 10 bases lay in between. The sample originates from a study of blood T cell dynamics during melanoma immunotherapy. Whole-study results and caveats: Whether repertoire-driving clones were melanoma-specific could not be determined.

Measured with immunoSEQ multiplex PCR; TCRdb has only the in-frame clones, and not every one. Of 7,000 or so clones in the sample, about 78% were seen once. As to time point: pre-treatment baseline. Samples come from before therapy and from week 3 after the first blockade cycle. The material sequenced was blood, taken from a patient treated with checkpoint blockade. The genes are TRBV6-1 and TRBJ1-1; D unclear. This receptor was taken from a human donor with melanoma. CDR3 bases: TGTGCCAGCAGAATAGACATTAACACTGAAGCTTTCTTT. Encoded protein: CASRIDINTEAFF.